A selection of T cell receptor beta chains follows, all from one sample in a study of T cells after posttransplantation cyclophosphamide. TCRdb's copy holds only in-frame clones and misses some; the assay was immunoSEQ multiplex PCR. The repertoire includes about 31,000 clones, over 75% of them detected once, and 0.095% to 0.12% sits in the top ten. The source material was naive CD4+ T cells sorted from blood. The receptors come from a man aged 30-40 years in good health and a related stem cell transplant donor. Both conserved end residues are trimmed from each CDR3. Clone size is given for some rows only: seen once, a few or many times, or a class if the clone is expanded.

V	size	J	CDR3
TRBV11-2	once	TRBJ2-5	ASSLRGTNQETQY
TRBV5-1	-	TRBJ1-6	ASSLEDRDSPLH
TRBV6-1	few	TRBJ1-2	ASSMESYGYT
TRBV18	-	TRBJ2-3	ASSPNTDTQY
TRBV6-1	-	TRBJ2-7	ASEPNSPYEQY
TRBV4-2	-	TRBJ1-4	ASSQGDNEKLF
TRBV7-2	once	TRBJ2-5	ASSYVAGGQETQY
TRBV7-2	once	TRBJ2-2	ASSLVGVGTGELF
TRBV2	once	TRBJ1-5	ASRGEGTNQPQH
TRBV5-1	-	TRBJ1-1	ASSFRTAMNTEAF
TRBV9	-	TRBJ2-2	ASSVSRRTSGGVNTGELF
TRBV5-1	-	TRBJ2-2	ASSLARTGLNTGELF
TRBV6-5	-	TRBJ1-2	ASSYSRSNYGYT
TRBV2	-	TRBJ2-7	ASSERTGGSGTSYEQY
TRBV15	-	TRBJ2-2	ATSGRDRGTGELF
TRBV7-8	-	TRBJ2-1	ASSLGTGQHPYNEQF
TRBV6-5	-	TRBJ1-1	ASSWEQGSNTEAF
TRBV19	few	TRBJ1-6	ASSMERTLSPLH
TRBV18	-	TRBJ1-2	ASSPSNPGYGYT
TRBV28	-	TRBJ1-6	ASSRTGRYNSPLH
TRBV5-1	-	TRBJ2-3	ASNRDRVGSTSTDTQY
TRBV29-1	-	TRBJ1-1	SVGQGAHTEAF
TRBV10-1	-	TRBJ1-6	ASSESRTGGLSPLH
TRBV2	few	TRBJ1-3	ASSAWEDRGNTIY
TRBV7-6	-	TRBJ2-1	ASSLGTSGGDNEQF
TRBV27	-	TRBJ1-2	ASSLPKKGHQYGYT
TRBV2	-	TRBJ1-6	ASRTRVWLDNSPLH
TRBV7-9	-	TRBJ1-4	ASSLPGVNEKLF
TRBV7-3	-	TRBJ2-2	ASSQLAGNTGELF
TRBV21-1	-	TRBJ1-2	ASTKGGDFNYGYT
TRBV11-2	-	TRBJ1-6	ASSPSPRGANSPLH
TRBV6-5	-	TRBJ2-3	ASRSGTYTDTQY
TRBV28	-	TRBJ1-5	ASSFDRLSNQPQH